The 14 T cell receptor beta chains reported below all come from one sample, sequenced in a study of chemoradiotherapy in HPV16-positive cancers. TCRdb's table, derived via immunoSEQ multiplex PCR, lists solely in-frame clones and lacks some. The table includes some 11,000 clones, around three fifths detected once. Sampling was carried out from a patient who underwent chemoradiotherapy. These receptors came from a human donor with HPV-associated anogenital cancer.

On this clone: A read error may produce the germline difference seen at one junction end. The rearrangement links TRBV7-7 to TRBJ1-2; D ambiguous. This CDR3 contains 15 residues. In germline, CDR1 is SSHAT, CDR2 FNYEAQ (reference sequence). CDR3: CASTPLAGQYYGYTF. The CDR3 DNA reads as TGTGCTAGCACTCCGCTTGCGGGTCAATACTATGGCTACACCTTC.

This clone was seen only a few times. This chain links TRBV7-6 with TRBJ1-1; no clear D. Germline V gene sequence: CDR1 SGHVS, CDR2 FNYEAQ. This CDR3 comprises 13 residues. Trimming removed 5 bases at V and 1 base at J, with 8 bases between. This chain's CDR3 is CASSRTPNTEAFF. CDR3 in DNA: TGTGCCAGCAGCCGGACTCCGAACACTGAAGCTTTCTTT.

This clone was seen a handful of times. The chain joins TRBV7-9 to TRBJ2-5, with D tentatively TRBD1 (5 bases). The germline V gene has CDR1 SEHNR and CDR2 FQNEAQ (reference sequence). This CDR3 spans 15 amino acids. V was shortened by 3 bases and J by 4 bases, with 15 bases between the two germline ends. The CDR3 region is CASSFYQGVAETQYF. DNA for the CDR3: TGTGCCAGCAGCTTTTACCAGGGTGTAGCAGAGACCCAGTACTTC.

The sample holds one count of this clone. The chain carries TRBV13 and TRBJ1-5; 8 nucleotides match TRBD1. Trimming removed 4 bases from V and 5 bases from J; junction bases left unmatched: 10. Germline CDR1 reads PRHDT; CDR2 reads FYEKMQ (reference sequence). CDR3 length equals 16 residues. As DNA, the CDR3 is TGTGCCAGCAGCTCCCGCCGGGGGACAGGAGATCAGCCCCAGCATTTT. Encoded protein: CASSSRRGTGDQPQHF.

This clone was observed a few times. This chain uses TRBV7-9 with TRBJ1-1; D gene uncertain. Trimming took 8 bases from V and 0 from J, leaving 13 bases between them. This CDR3 is built from 14 residues. Per the germline V gene, CDR1 is SEHNR and CDR2 is FQNEAQ (reference sequence). The DNA of the CDR3 is TGTGCCAGCTTAAGGGAGTCCATGAACACTGAAGCTTTCTTT. Translating it yields CASLRESMNTEAFF. The complete variable domain, with remaining parts taken from reference TRBV7-9 and TRBJ1-1, reads DTGVSQNPRHKITKRGQNVTFRCDPISEHNRLYWYRQTLGQGPEFLTYFQNEAQLEKSRLLSDRFSAERPKGSFSTLEIQRTEQGDSAMYLCASLRESMNTEAFFGQGTRLTVV.

This clone was observed a handful of times. V usage is TRBV2 and J usage is TRBJ1-2, with a weak D call TRBD1 (5 bases). V was cut by 6 bases and J by 2 bases, with 13 bases left in between. CDR3 length: 14 amino acids. The germline gives CDR1 SNHLY, CDR2 FYNNEI. CDR3 region: CASRVDRANYGYTF. CDR3 DNA: TGTGCCAGCAGAGTAGACAGAGCCAACTATGGCTACACCTTC.

The chain couples TRBV7-2 to TRBJ2-7, with a weak D call TRBD2 (6 bases). The CDR3 extends over 14 amino acids. In germline, CDR1 is SGHTA, CDR2 FQGNSA. V lost 1 base and J 5 bases, leaving 12 bases between the germline ends. The CDR3 region is CASSLVASVHEQYF. CDR3 nucleotides: TGTGCCAGCAGCTTAGTGGCTAGCGTACACGAGCAGTACTTC.

The V gene is TRBV14, the J gene TRBJ1-2; no clear D gene. Germline CDR1 reads SGHDN; CDR2 reads FVKESK. This CDR3 region has 12 residues. V shed 4 bases and J shed 7 bases, with 10 bases lying between them. For the CDR3, the DNA is TGTGCCAGCAGCCGGCAAGACCGTGGCTACACCTTC. It specifies CASSRQDRGYTF.

This chain uses TRBV5-1 with TRBJ2-7; D is unresolved. Per germline, CDR1 SGHRS and CDR2 YFSETQ. The ends were cut back, 3 bases at V and 1 base at J, with 17 bases in the middle. This CDR3 has 16 amino acids. CDR3 loop: CASSSGSRVGSYEQYF. CDR3 sequence (DNA): TGCGCCAGCAGCTCGGGCAGTAGGGTTGGGTCCTACGAGCAGTACTTC. Full variable domain (missing parts from reference TRBV5-1 and TRBJ2-7): KAGVTQTPRYLIKTRGQQVTLSCSPISGHRSVSWYQQTPGQGLQFLFEYFSETQRNKGNFPGRFSGRQFSNSRSEMNVSTLELGDSALYLCASSSGSRVGSYEQYFGPGTRLTVT.

CDR3 nucleotide sequence: TGTGCCAGCAGTTACGGGCAGGGGCGTGCCTACGAGCAGTACTTC. Its protein is CASSYGQGRAYEQYF. The J gene is TRBJ2-7, the V gene TRBV6-5; D might be TRBD1 (6 bases). V shed 2 bases and J shed 2 bases, with 13 bases lying between them. This CDR3 spans 15 amino acids. The germline V gene has CDR1 MNHEY and CDR2 SVGAGI.

The rearrangement joins TRBV6-6 to TRBJ2-5; 8 nucleotides match TRBD2. The V segment lost 2 bases and the J segment 2 bases; nucleotides outside the gene matches: 1. The germline V gene encodes CDR1 MNHNY and CDR2 SVGAGI (reference sequence). The CDR3 length is 14 residues. The CDR3 protein is CASSYRGGQETQYF. CDR3 coding DNA: TGTGCCAGCAGTTACCGGGGGGGGCAAGAGACCCAGTACTTC.

This clone was recorded once. The V gene is TRBV4-2, the J gene TRBJ1-1; a weak D match, TRBD1 (6 bases). Germline values: CDR1 LGHNA, CDR2 YNFKEQ. The CDR3 has 17 amino acids. Trimming shortened V by 4 bases and J by 1 base, and 19 bases separated the two germline ends. The CDR3 DNA is TGTGCCAGCAGCCCTCTTCTGGGGGGGGCTGGGAACACTGAAGCTTTCTTT. Amino acid sequence: CASSPLLGGAGNTEAFF.

The V call is TRBV28, the J call TRBJ1-2; TRBD1 aligns across 8 bases. Germline CDR1 reads MDHEN; CDR2 reads SYDVKM. CDR3 size: 13 residues. Germline trimming cut 6 bases from V and 6 bases from J; bases unmatched to any gene: 6. The chain's CDR3 is CASSQDREDGYTF. The CDR3 coding sequence is TGTGCCAGCAGCCAGGACAGGGAGGATGGCTACACCTTC.

This clone is deemed medium-sized. The chain joins TRBV7-9 to TRBJ2-7; 7 bases align to TRBD1. This CDR3 region has 14 residues. V lost 6 bases and J lost 7; bases outside the gene matches: 12. CDR1 and CDR2 from the germline V gene are SEHNR and FQNEAQ (reference sequence). The CDR3 loop reads CASSNRGPPTEQYF. The CDR3 region has the DNA TGTGCCAGCAGTAACAGGGGCCCGCCGACAGAGCAGTACTTC.